This T cell receptor (beta chain) was sequenced in a study of OX40 agonist ivuxolimab in advanced cancers. Study background: Averaging 60 years in age, with a range of about 23 to 79, the cohort was approximately 83% male. Study conclusions and caveats: Mean expanded clone counts were higher in CD8+ than CD4+ T cells.

Concerning this clone: The antigen is unknown.

The table came from immunoSEQ multiplex PCR; TCRdb's copy has only in-frame clones and leaves some out. The repertoire consists of some 74,000 clones, with 88% occurring once and the leading ten covering about 0.9%. Sampled blood was obtained at baseline, cycle 4 day 1, and cycle 7 day 1. CDR1 is SGHRS and CDR2 is YFSETQ in the germline V gene. Trimming removed 4 bases at V and 0 bases at J, with 14 bases between. The CDR3 sequence is 16 residues long. The gene calls are TRBV5-1 and TRBJ2-1; perhaps TRBD2 as D (6 bases). This sample comprised CD4+ or CD8+ T cells sorted from blood, obtained in a trial of the OX40 agonist ivuxolimab. This receptor was taken from an adult with an advanced solid tumor such as melanoma, head and neck, liver or kidney cancer. The CDR3 sequence: CASSPNYGSSYNEQFF. For the CDR3, the DNA is TGCGCCAGCAGCCCTAACTACGGGAGCTCCTACAATGAGCAGTTCTTC.